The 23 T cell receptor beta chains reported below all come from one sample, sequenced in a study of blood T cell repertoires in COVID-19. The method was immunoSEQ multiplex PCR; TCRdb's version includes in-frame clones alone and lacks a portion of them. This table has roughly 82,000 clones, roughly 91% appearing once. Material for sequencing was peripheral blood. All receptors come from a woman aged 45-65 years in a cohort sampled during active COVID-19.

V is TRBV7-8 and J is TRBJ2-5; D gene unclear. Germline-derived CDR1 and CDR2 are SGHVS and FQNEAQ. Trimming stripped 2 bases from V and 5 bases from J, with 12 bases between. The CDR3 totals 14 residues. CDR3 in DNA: TGTGCCAGCAGCTTACCCCTACTCAAGGAGACCCAGTACTTC. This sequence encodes CASSLPLLKETQYF. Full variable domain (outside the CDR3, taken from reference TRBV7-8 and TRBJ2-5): GAGVSQSPRYKVAKRGQDVALRCDPISGHVSLFWYQQALGQGPEFLTYFQNEAQLDKSGLPSDRFFAERPEGSVSTLKIQRTQQEDSAVYLCASSLPLLKETQYFGPGTRLLVL.

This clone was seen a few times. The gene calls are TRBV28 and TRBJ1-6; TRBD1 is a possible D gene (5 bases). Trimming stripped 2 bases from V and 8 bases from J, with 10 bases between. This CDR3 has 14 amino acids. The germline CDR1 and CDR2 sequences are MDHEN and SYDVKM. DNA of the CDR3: TGTGCCAGCAGTTTACAGGGAGGGGATTCACCCCTCCACTTT. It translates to CASSLQGGDSPLHF. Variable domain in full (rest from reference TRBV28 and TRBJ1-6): DVKVTQSSRYLVKRTGEKVFLECVQDMDHENMFWYRQDPGLGLRLIYFSYDVKMKEKGDIPEGYSVSREKKERFSLILESASTNQTSMYLCASSLQGGDSPLHFGNGTRLTVT.

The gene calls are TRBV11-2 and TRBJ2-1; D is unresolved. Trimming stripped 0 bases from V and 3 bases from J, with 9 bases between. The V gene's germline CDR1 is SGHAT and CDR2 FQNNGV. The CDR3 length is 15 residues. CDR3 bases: TGTGCCAGCAGCTTAGAGCAGTGGAGCTACAATGAGCAGTTCTTC. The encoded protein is CASSLEQWSYNEQFF.

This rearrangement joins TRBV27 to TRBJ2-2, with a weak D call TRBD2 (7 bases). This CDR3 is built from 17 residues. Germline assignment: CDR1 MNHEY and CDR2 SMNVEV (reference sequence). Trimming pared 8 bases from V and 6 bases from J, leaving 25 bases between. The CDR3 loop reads CASRLRWGGQFPGELFF. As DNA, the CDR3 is TGTGCCAGCCGCCTGAGATGGGGGGGGCAATTCCCCGGGGAGCTGTTTTTT.

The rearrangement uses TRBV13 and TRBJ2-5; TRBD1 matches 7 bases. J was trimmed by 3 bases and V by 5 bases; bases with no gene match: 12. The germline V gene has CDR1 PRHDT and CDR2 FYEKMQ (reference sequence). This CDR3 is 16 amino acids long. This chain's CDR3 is CASSLPSGTAKETQYF. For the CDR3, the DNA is TGTGCCAGCAGCCTCCCCTCGGGGACAGCGAAAGAGACCCAGTACTTC.

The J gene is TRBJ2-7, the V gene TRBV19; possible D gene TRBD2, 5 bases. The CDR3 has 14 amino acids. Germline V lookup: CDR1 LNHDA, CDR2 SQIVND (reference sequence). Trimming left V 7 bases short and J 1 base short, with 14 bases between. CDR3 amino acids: CASTPGSYSYEQYF. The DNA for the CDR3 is TGTGCCAGTACCCCGGGATCGTATTCCTACGAGCAGTACTTC. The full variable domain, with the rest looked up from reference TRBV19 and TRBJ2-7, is DGGITQSPKYLFRKEGQNVTLSCEQNLNHDAMYWYRQDPGQGLRLIYYSQIVNDFQKGDIAEGYSVSREKKESFPLTVTSAQKNPTAFYLCASTPGSYSYEQYFGPGTRLTVT.

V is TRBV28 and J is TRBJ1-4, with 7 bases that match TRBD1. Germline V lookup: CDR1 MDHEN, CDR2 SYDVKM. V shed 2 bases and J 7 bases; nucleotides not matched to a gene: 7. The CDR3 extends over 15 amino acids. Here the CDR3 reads CASSLQGGYPEKLFF. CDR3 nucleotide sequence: TGTGCCAGCAGTTTACAAGGGGGCTATCCTGAAAAACTGTTTTTT.

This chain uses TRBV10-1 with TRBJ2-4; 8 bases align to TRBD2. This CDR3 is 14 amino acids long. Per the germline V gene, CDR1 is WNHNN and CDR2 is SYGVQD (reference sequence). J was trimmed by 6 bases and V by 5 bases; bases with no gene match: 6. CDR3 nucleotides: TGCGCCAGCAGTTCGGGACTAGGGAGAAACATTCAGTACTTC. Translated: CASSSGLGRNIQYF.

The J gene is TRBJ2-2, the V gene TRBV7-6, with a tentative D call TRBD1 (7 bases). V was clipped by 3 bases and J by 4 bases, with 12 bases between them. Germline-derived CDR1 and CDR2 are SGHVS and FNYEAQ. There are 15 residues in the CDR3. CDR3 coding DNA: TGTGCCAGCAGCTTCGGAGGGACAGCCACCGGGGAGCTGTTTTTT. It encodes CASSFGGTATGELFF.

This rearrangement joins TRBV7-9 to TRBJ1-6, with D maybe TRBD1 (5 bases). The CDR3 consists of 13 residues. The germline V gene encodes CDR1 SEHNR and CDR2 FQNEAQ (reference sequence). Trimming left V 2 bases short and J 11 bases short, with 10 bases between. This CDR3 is CASSLPGYAPLHF. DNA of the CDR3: TGTGCCAGCAGCTTACCAGGGTACGCACCCCTCCACTTT.

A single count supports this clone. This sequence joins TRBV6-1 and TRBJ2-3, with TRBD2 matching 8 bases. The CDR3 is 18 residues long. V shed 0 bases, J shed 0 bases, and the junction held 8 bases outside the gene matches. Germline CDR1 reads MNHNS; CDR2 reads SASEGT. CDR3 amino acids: CASSEAVSGRRSTDTQYF. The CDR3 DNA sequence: TGTGCCAGCAGTGAAGCGGTGAGCGGGAGAAGGAGCACAGATACGCAGTATTTT.

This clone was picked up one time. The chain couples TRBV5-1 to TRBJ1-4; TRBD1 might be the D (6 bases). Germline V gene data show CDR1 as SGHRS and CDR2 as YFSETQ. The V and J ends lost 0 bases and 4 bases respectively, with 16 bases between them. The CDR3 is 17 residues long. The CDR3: CASSLGYGGSGNEKLFF. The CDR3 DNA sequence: TGCGCCAGCAGCTTGGGATATGGGGGCTCGGGTAATGAAAAACTGTTTTTT.

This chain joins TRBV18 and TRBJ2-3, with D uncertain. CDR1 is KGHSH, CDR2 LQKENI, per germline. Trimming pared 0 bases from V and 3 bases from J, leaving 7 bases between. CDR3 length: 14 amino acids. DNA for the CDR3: TGTGCCAGCTCACCACCTGCGATAACAGATACGCAGTATTTT. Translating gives CASSPPAITDTQYF.

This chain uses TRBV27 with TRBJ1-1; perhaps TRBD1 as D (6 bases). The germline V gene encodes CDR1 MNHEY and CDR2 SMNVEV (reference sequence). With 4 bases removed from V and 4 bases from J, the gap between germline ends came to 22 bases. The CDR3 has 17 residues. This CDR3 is CASSSLRGERTGTEAFF. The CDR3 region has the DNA TGTGCCAGCAGTTCACTCAGGGGAGAGCGGACGGGCACTGAAGCTTTCTTT.

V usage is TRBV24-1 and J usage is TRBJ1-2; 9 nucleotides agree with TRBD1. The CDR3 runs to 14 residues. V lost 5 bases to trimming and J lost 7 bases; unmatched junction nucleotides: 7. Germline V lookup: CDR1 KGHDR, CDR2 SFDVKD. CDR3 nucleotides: TGTGCCACCAGTGGAGGAACAGGGGGCGGTGGCTACACCTTC. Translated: CATSGGTGGGGYTF.

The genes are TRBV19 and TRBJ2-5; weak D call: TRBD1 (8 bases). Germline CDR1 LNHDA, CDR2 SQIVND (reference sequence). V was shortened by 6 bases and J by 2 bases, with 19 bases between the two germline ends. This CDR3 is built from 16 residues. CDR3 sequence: CASSPLADRDQETQYF. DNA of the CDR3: TGTGCCAGTAGCCCGCTAGCGGACAGGGATCAAGAGACCCAGTACTTC.

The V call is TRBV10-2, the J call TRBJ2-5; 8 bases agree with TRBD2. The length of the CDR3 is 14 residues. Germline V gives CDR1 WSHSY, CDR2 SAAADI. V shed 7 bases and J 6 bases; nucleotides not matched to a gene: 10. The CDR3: CASTPRTSRQTQYF. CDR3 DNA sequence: TGCGCCAGCACCCCCCGGACTAGCAGACAGACCCAGTACTTC.

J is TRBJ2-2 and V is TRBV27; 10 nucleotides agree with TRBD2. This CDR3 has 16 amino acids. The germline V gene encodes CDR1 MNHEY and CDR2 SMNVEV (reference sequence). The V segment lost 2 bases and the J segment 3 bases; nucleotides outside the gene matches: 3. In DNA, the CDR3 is TGTGCCAGCAGTTTACTAGCGGGAGTTGACACCGGGGAGCTGTTTTTT. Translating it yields CASSLLAGVDTGELFF.

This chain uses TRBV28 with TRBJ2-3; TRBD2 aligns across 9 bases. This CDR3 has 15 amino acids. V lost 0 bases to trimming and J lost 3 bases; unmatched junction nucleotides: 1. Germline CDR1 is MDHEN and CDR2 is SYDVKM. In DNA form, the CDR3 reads TGTGCCAGCAGTTTATGGCGGGAGGGGACAGATACGCAGTATTTT. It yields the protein CASSLWREGTDTQYF.

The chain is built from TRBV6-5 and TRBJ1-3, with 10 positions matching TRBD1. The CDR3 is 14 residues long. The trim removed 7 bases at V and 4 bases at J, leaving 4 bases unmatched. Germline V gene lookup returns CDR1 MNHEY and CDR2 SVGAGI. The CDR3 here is CASTPGQGGNTIYF. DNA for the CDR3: TGTGCCAGCACTCCGGGACAGGGGGGAAACACCATATATTTT.

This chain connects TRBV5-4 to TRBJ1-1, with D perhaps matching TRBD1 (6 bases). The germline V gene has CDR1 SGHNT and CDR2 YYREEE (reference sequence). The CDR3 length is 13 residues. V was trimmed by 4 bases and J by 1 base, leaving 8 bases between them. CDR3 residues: CASSRQENTEAFF. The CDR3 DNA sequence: TGTGCCAGCAGCCGACAGGAGAACACTGAAGCTTTCTTT.

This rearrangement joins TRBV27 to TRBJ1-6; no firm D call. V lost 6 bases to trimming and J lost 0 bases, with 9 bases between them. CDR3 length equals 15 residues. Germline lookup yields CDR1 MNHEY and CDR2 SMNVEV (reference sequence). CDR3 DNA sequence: TGTGCCAGCAGACCCGATAGCTCCTATAATTCACCCCTCCACTTT. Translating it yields CASRPDSSYNSPLHF.

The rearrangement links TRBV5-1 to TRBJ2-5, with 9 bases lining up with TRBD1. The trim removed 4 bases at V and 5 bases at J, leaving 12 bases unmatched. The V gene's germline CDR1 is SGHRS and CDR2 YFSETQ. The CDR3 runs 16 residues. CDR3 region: CASSLVAGTGMETQYF. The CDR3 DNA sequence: TGCGCCAGCAGCCTCGTTGCCGGGACAGGGATGGAGACCCAGTACTTC.